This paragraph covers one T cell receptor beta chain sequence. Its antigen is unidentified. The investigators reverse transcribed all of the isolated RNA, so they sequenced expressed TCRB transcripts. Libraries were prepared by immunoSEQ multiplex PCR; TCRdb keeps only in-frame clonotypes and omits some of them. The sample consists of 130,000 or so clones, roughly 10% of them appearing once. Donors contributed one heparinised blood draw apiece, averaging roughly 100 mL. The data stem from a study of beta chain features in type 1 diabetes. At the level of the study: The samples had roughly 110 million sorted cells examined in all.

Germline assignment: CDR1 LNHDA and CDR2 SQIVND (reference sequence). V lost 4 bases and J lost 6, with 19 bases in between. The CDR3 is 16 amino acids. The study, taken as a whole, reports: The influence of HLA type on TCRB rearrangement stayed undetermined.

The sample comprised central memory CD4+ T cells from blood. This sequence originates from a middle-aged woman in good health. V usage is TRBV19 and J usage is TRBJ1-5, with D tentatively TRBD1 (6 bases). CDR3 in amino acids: CASSTQQGMSGQPQHF. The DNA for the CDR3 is TGTGCCAGTAGTACGCAACAGGGTATGTCGGGTCAGCCCCAGCATTTT.